Each of the 27 T cell receptor beta chains below was sequenced from the same sample in a study of T-cell reconstitution after alpha-beta-depleted transplantation in children. Preparation of the TCRbeta library used unique molecular identifiers. TCRdb ran MiXCR on the PCR reads and lists one entry per CDR3 protein. This sample has about 27,000 distinct CDR3 sequences; around 6.3% occur once, and the top ten carry 5.5% to 8%. Sequences were derived from PBMCs, mostly from graft donor cells, sampled 180 days after TCRalphabeta/CD19-depleted stem cell transplant. These receptors came from a male patient aged 10-17 years who had a stem cell transplant for acute myeloid leukemia, so the T cells may come from the graft donor.

This clonotype was detected ten times or more. The chain links TRBV19 to TRBJ2-1; TRBD2 matches 13 bases. Germline CDR1 LNHDA, CDR2 SQIVND (reference sequence). CDR3 length: 19 amino acids. Trimming took 0 bases from V and 4 from J; bases not matched to a gene: 9. Here the CDR3 reads CASSIETGTSGIRYNEQFF. The CDR3 coding sequence is TGTGCCAGTAGTATAGAAACCGGGACTAGCGGGATACGGTACAATGAGCAGTTCTTC.

This clonotype appeared a few times. The CDR3: CASSQMEGVGSYEQYF. The DNA of the CDR3 is TGTGCCAGCAGCCAAATGGAGGGAGTAGGATCCTACGAGCAGTACTTC. The gene calls are TRBV3-1 and TRBJ2-7, with D possibly TRBD2 on 6 matching bases. Germline loops: CDR1 LGHDT, CDR2 YNNKEL (reference sequence). This CDR3 spans 16 amino acids. The V end was cut by 2 bases, the J end by 1 base, with 15 bases between.

The sample holds many counts of this clonotype. The chain employs TRBV7-2 and TRBJ2-7; D is unresolved. The germline CDR1 and CDR2 sequences are SGHTA and FQGNSA. This CDR3 spans 14 amino acids. Trimming removed 0 bases at V and 2 bases at J, with 8 bases between. The CDR3 is CASSLAVGPYEQYF. CDR3 coding DNA: TGTGCCAGCAGCTTAGCAGTTGGCCCCTACGAGCAGTACTTC.

This clonotype was counted ten times or more. The chain has TRBV20-1 and TRBJ2-5, with 12 bases fitting TRBD2. In germline, CDR1 is DFQATT, CDR2 SNEGSKA (reference sequence). The CDR3 has 17 amino acids. V shed 2 bases and J 2 bases; nucleotides not matched to a gene: 9. The CDR3 DNA reads TGCAGTGCTAGAAGGCTAGCGGGAGGGTGGGGACAAGAGACCCAGTACTTC. This sequence encodes CSARRLAGGWGQETQYF.

This clonotype was seen many times. The chain links TRBV29-1 to TRBJ2-2; 11 nucleotides line up with TRBD2. The germline gives CDR1 SQVTM, CDR2 ANQGSEA. V shed 5 bases and J 12 bases; nucleotides not matched to a gene: 14. The CDR3 runs 15 residues. The CDR3 DNA reads as TGCAGCGTTCGTAGCGGGGGGGGGGCGGCCCCCCAGCTGTTTTTT. It yields the protein CSVRSGGGAAPQLFF.

This clonotype was recorded many times. The chain has TRBV12-3 or TRBV12-4 and TRBJ2-3, with TRBD2 matching 10 bases. The CDR3 runs to 19 residues. Trimming took 5 bases from V and 6 from J; bases not matched to a gene: 20. CDR3 sequence: CASSGSSSGGPVWGDTQYF. The CDR3 nucleotides read TGTGCCAGCAGTGGGTCTTCTAGCGGGGGCCCGGTATGGGGGGATACGCAGTATTTT.

This clonotype was observed many times. The J gene is TRBJ2-7, the V gene TRBV14, with 8 positions matching TRBD1. This CDR3 spans 16 amino acids. V gave up 2 bases and J gave up 2 bases; unmatched junction bases: 8. From germline, CDR1 is SGHDN and CDR2 FVKESK. This chain's CDR3 is CASSQRPGQGAYEQYF. The CDR3 DNA follows: TGTGCCAGCAGCCAACGTCCAGGACAGGGAGCCTACGAGCAGTACTTC.

This clonotype has ten or more counts. The rearrangement joins TRBV7-3 to TRBJ2-3; tentative D call: TRBD2 (5 bases). CDR3 size: 13 residues. CDR1 and CDR2 from the germline V gene are SGHTA and FQGTGA. V lost 4 bases to trimming and J lost 6 bases, with 11 bases between them. DNA for the CDR3: TGTGCCAGCAGCTCCCGAGGAGGCGATACGCAGTATTTT. This encodes CASSSRGGDTQYF.

This clonotype has at least ten counts. The J gene is TRBJ1-5, the V gene TRBV7-6, with 7 bases identical to TRBD1. Germline assignment: CDR1 SGHVS and CDR2 FNYEAQ. The CDR3 has 13 amino acids. The V gene end was trimmed by 4 bases and the J gene end by 4 bases; junction bases not matched to a gene: 1. This CDR3 reads CASSSTGNQPQHF. The CDR3 nucleotides read TGTGCCAGCAGCTCGACAGGGAATCAGCCCCAGCATTTT.

This clonotype was detected many times. The rearrangement uses TRBV5-1 and TRBJ1-2; TRBD1 matches 7 bases. The V gene's germline CDR1 is SGHRS and CDR2 YFSETQ. This CDR3 contains 17 residues. Germline trimming cut 4 bases from V and 0 bases from J; bases unmatched to any gene: 12. The CDR3 sequence: CASSIEQGRRANYGYTF. The CDR3 region has the DNA TGCGCCAGCAGCATCGAACAGGGGCGCAGAGCTAACTATGGCTACACCTTC.

The table lists this clonotype with many counts. This chain links TRBV20-1 with TRBJ2-2; 15 bases map to TRBD2. With 5 bases clipped from V and 5 bases from J, the junction kept 12 bases outside the gene matches. CDR1 and CDR2 from the germline V gene are DFQATT and SNEGSKA (reference sequence). The CDR3 has 18 amino acids. As DNA, the CDR3 is TGCAGTGCTGTTCCGGGACTAGCGGGAGGCTGGAGGACCGGGGAGCTGTTTTTT. This codes for CSAVPGLAGGWRTGELFF.

This clonotype appeared many times. CDR3 sequence (DNA): TGTGCCAGCAGCGCCTCCCAGGGTATTTTAATCTACAATGAGCAGTTCTTC. Translated: CASSASQGILIYNEQFF. The V gene is TRBV5-6, the J gene TRBJ2-1, with D maybe TRBD1 (5 bases). The V end was cut by 4 bases, the J end by 3 bases, with 20 bases between. Germline lookup yields CDR1 SGHDT and CDR2 YYEEEE. The CDR3 is 17 amino acids.

This clonotype was seen many times. The J gene is TRBJ1-6, the V gene TRBV11-3; 7 bases agree with TRBD1. The ends lost 3 bases at V and 7 bases at J; junction bases unmatched: 6. This CDR3 comprises 15 residues. Germline lookup yields CDR1 SGHNT and CDR2 YENEEA. DNA of the CDR3: TGTGCCAGCAGCTTGGGACAGCCATTCAATTCACCCCTCCACTTT. Translated: CASSLGQPFNSPLHF.

Many counts were recorded for this clonotype. The V and J genes are TRBV2 and TRBJ2-7; D unresolved. Germline V gene data show CDR1 as SNHLY and CDR2 as FYNNEI. This CDR3 region has 15 residues. Trimming took off 6 bases at V and 4 bases at J, with 19 bases between the two ends. DNA of the CDR3: TGTGCCAGCAGCGGGCGACAACCAAGGAGATACGAGCAGTACGTC. It is translated as CASSGRQPRRYEQYV.

This clonotype has at least ten counts. The V call is TRBV12-3 or TRBV12-4, the J call TRBJ2-3; 7 nucleotides agree with TRBD2. The CDR3 runs to 16 residues. With V trimmed by 5 bases and J by 6 bases, 14 bases remained unmatched. As DNA, the CDR3 is TGTGCCAGCAGTCCTGTCGGGGGGAGCCTCGGGGATACGCAGTATTTT. Its translation is CASSPVGGSLGDTQYF.

The CDR3 loop is CASSRGSSGRARSNEQFF. The DNA of the CDR3 is TGTGCCAGTAGCCGCGGATCTAGCGGGAGGGCCAGGAGTAATGAGCAGTTCTTC. The chain couples TRBV19 to TRBJ2-1, with 12 bases that match TRBD2. Germline V gene sequence: CDR1 LNHDA, CDR2 SQIVND (reference sequence). This CDR3 has 18 residues. V dropped 6 bases and J dropped 7; count of bases not matched to a gene: 16.

At least ten counts were recorded for this clonotype. The rearrangement joins TRBV6-6 to TRBJ2-4; the D is unclear. V lost 2 bases to trimming and J lost 7 bases, with 9 bases between them. CDR1 MNHNY and CDR2 SVGAGI come from the germline V gene (reference sequence). The CDR3 loop spans 13 amino acids. CDR3 sequence reads: CASSYPGFNIQYF. The DNA for the CDR3 is TGTGCCAGCAGTTACCCCGGGTTTAACATTCAGTACTTC.

This clonotype occurred many times. The chain links TRBV3-1 to TRBJ2-5, with D unclear. Per the germline V gene, CDR1 is LGHDT and CDR2 is YNNKEL (reference sequence). V was trimmed by 1 base and J by 4 bases, leaving 4 bases between them. This CDR3 has 12 amino acids. This chain's CDR3 is CASSQAGETQYF. The CDR3 DNA is TGTGCCAGCAGCCAAGCGGGAGAGACCCAGTACTTC.

This clonotype has at least ten counts. This chain joins TRBV20-1 and TRBJ2-3, with D unclear. Trimming shortened V by 0 bases and J by 1 base, and 8 bases separated the two germline ends. CDR1 DFQATT and CDR2 SNEGSKA come from the germline V gene (reference sequence). CDR3 length: 14 residues. The chain's CDR3 is CSARDSLGTDTQYF. The CDR3 nucleotides read TGCAGTGCTAGAGATTCCTTGGGCACAGATACGCAGTATTTT.

Many counts were recorded for this clonotype. This chain joins TRBV4-1 and TRBJ2-3, with D hard to call. Germline assignment: CDR1 MGHRA and CDR2 YSYEKL. The CDR3 totals 13 residues. The V gene lost 1 base and the J gene lost 6 bases, with 8 bases spanning the gap. The CDR3 region is CASSQVTSDTQYF. The CDR3 nucleotides read TGCGCCAGCAGCCAAGTCACCAGCGATACGCAGTATTTT.

The chain carries TRBV27 and TRBJ2-1, with TRBD2 matching 11 bases. Germline values: CDR1 MNHEY, CDR2 SMNVEV (reference sequence). The J segment lost 7 bases and the V segment lost 5 bases, leaving 13 bases of the junction unmatched. The CDR3 loop spans 17 amino acids. The CDR3 loop is CASSPWRLAGFGNEQFF. CDR3 nucleotide sequence: TGTGCCAGCAGTCCCTGGAGACTAGCGGGGTTTGGGAATGAGCAGTTCTTC.

This clonotype was detected ten times or more. As DNA, the CDR3 is TGTGCCAGCAGTGGGGGACTAGCGGGAGTATATGAGCAGTTCTTC. As protein: CASSGGLAGVYEQFF. This chain connects TRBV12-3 or TRBV12-4 to TRBJ2-1, with 14 nucleotides matching TRBD2. There are 15 residues in the CDR3. V shed 5 bases, J shed 8 bases, and the junction held 5 bases outside the gene matches.

In this sample, this clonotype turned up many times. This chain joins TRBV19 and TRBJ2-1, with D perhaps TRBD1 or TRBD2 (5 bases each). The CDR3 has 17 amino acids. The V gene lost 3 bases and the J gene lost 1 base, with 16 bases spanning the gap. Germline loops: CDR1 LNHDA, CDR2 SQIVND (reference sequence). CDR3 sequence: CASSIGVVGDSYNEQFF. CDR3 sequence (DNA): TGTGCCAGTAGTATTGGGGTCGTGGGGGATTCCTACAATGAGCAGTTCTTC.

V usage is TRBV18 and J usage is TRBJ1-3; D gene unclear. V shed 3 bases and J shed 0 bases, with 12 bases lying between them. This CDR3 contains 16 residues. Germline assignment: CDR1 KGHSH and CDR2 LQKENI. Here the CDR3 reads CASSPPGFFSGNTIYF. For the CDR3, the DNA is TGTGCCAGCTCACCGCCTGGGTTCTTCTCTGGAAACACCATATATTTT.

This clonotype was counted many times. This chain uses TRBV19 with TRBJ2-1; 8 bases line up with TRBD1. Trimming cost V 6 bases and J 0 bases; bases outside gene matches: 1. CDR3 length: 14 amino acids. Germline CDR1 and CDR2: LNHDA and SQIVND (reference sequence). CDR3 loop: CASRGQASYNEQFF. CDR3 coding DNA: TGTGCCAGTAGGGGACAGGCCTCCTACAATGAGCAGTTCTTC.

This clonotype was detected ten times or more. The chain links TRBV28 to TRBJ2-2, with no clear D. This CDR3 spans 12 amino acids. Germline V gives CDR1 MDHEN, CDR2 SYDVKM. The V end was cut by 3 bases, the J end by 7 bases, with 6 bases between. CDR3 in amino acids: CASSFGVGELFF. The CDR3, as DNA: TGTGCCAGCAGTTTTGGAGTCGGGGAGCTGTTTTTT. Complete variable domain (other parts from reference TRBV28 and TRBJ2-2): DVKVTQSSRYLVKRTGEKVFLECVQDMDHENMFWYRQDPGLGLRLIYFSYDVKMKEKGDIPEGYSVSREKKERFSLILESASTNQTSMYLCASSFGVGELFFGEGSRLTVL.

Ten or more counts support this clonotype. This chain connects TRBV5-1 to TRBJ2-5; 9 nucleotides align to TRBD2. Germline V gene data show CDR1 as SGHRS and CDR2 as YFSETQ. The CDR3 has 15 residues. The V segment lost 0 bases and the J segment 5 bases; nucleotides outside the gene matches: 5. The CDR3 sequence: CASSLVPSGRETQYF. The CDR3 bases are TGCGCCAGCAGCTTGGTGCCCAGCGGGAGGGAGACCCAGTACTTC.